What follows is one T cell receptor (beta chain) and its context. Its cognate antigen is unknown. The CDR3 is 14 amino acids. Trimming shortened V by 1 base and J by 0 bases, and 3 bases separated the two germline ends. Germline V gene sequence: CDR1 SEHNR, CDR2 FQNEAQ (reference sequence). The data belong to a study of cytomegalovirus exposure and HLA in healthy donors. Study-level findings and limits: It was assumed in the presence/absence analyses that sequencing depth was roughly uniform across donors. Sequencing likely caused a cluster of highly shared sequence variants.

PCR was performed using 60 Vbeta and 13 Jbeta primers. The repertoire was sequenced with immunoSEQ multiplex PCR; TCRdb's copy has only in-frame clones and lacks some. The listing contains 95,000 to 150,000 clones. The source of this sequence is a man between 25 and 39 years old in good health and CMV-seronegative. Sequencing was performed on PBMCs. The rearrangement uses TRBV7-9 and TRBJ1-4; D remains ambiguous. DNA of the CDR3: TGTGCCAGCAGCTTAGGCGCAACTAATGAAAAACTGTTTTTT. Translating it yields CASSLGATNEKLFF.